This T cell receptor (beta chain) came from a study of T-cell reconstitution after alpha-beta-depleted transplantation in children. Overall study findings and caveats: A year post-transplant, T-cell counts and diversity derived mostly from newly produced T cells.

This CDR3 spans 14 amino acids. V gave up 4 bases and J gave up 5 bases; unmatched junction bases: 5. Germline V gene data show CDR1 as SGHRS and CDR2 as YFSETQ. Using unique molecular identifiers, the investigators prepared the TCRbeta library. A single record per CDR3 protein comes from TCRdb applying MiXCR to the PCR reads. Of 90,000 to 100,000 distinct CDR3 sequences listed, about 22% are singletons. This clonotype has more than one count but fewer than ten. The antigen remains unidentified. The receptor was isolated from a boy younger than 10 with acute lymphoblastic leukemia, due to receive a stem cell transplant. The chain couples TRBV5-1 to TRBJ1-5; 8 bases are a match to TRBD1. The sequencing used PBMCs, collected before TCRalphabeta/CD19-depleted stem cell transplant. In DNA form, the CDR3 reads TGCGCCAGCAGCACCGGACAGGGCGATCAGCCCCAGCATTTT. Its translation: CASSTGQGDQPQHF.